This TCR beta chain is from a study of blood T cell repertoires in COVID-19. Study-level background: Material from acute and convalescent COVID-19 was sourced from the United States, Italy and Spain. The analysed material was cDNA or gDNA that came from T cells, B-cell-depleted T cells, or PBMCs.

The germline gives CDR1 LGHDT, CDR2 YNNKEL (reference sequence). V lost 4 bases, J lost 3 bases, and 3 bases stayed unmatched. The CDR3 loop spans 15 amino acids. As handled by the study authors: It was from reference gene primer amplification that nucleated cell counts were estimated. Sequencing used immunoSEQ multiplex PCR; TCRdb keeps in-frame clones, though not all of them. V, J and clone size are those of that table, while D and trimming were read from the DNA. The profile shows around 71,000 clones, roughly 86% of them singletons. The rearrangement uses TRBV3-1 (or the pseudogene TRBV3-2) and TRBJ2-7, with 13 positions matching TRBD2. The sequenced material came from peripheral blood. This receptor was obtained from a woman aged 60-70 years with acute or convalescent COVID-19. The CDR3 DNA sequence: TGTGCCAGCAGCCTCCGACTAGCGGGAGGCTACGAGCAGTACTTC. It translates to CASSLRLAGGYEQYF.